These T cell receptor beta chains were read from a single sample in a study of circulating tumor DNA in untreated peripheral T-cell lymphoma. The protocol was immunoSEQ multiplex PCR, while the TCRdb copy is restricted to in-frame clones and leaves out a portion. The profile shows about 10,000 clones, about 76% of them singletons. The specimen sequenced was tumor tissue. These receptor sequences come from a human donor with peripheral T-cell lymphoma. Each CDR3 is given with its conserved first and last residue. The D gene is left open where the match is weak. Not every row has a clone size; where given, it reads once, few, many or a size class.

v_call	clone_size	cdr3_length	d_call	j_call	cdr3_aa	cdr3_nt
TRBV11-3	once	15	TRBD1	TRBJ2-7	CASSSTGQGVLEQYF	TGTGCCAGCAGCTCGACGGGACAGGGGGTGCTCGAGCAGTACTTC
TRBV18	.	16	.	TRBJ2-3	CASSPWGGGSTDTQYF	TGTGCCAGCTCACCGTGGGGAGGCGGGAGCACAGATACGCAGTATTTT
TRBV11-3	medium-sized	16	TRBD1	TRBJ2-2	CASSPPRDSNTGELFF	TGTGCCAGCAGCCCTCCTCGGGACAGCAACACCGGGGAGCTGTTTTTT
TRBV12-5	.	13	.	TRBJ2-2	CASSQDSPGELFF	TGTGCTAGCAGTCAGGACAGCCCCGGGGAGCTGTTTTTT
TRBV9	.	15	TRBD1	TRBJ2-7	CASSPVDRGPREQYF	TGTGCCAGCAGCCCAGTGGACAGGGGCCCCCGCGAGCAGTACTTC
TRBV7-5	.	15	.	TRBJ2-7	CASSLGQGFLYEQYF	TGTGCCAGCAGCTTAGGACAGGGGTTCCTCTACGAGCAGTACTTC
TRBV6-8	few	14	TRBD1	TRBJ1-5	CATRGQGDHQPQHF	TGTGCCACCAGGGGGCAGGGTGATCATCAGCCCCAGCATTTT
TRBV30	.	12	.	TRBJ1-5	CAWSVRDQPQHF	TGTGCCTGGAGTGTAAGGGATCAGCCCCAGCATTTT
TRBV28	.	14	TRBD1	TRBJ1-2	CASKRQGLSYGYTF	TGTGCCAGCAAGAGACAGGGGTTGAGCTATGGCTACACCTTC
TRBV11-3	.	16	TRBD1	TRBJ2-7	CASSFLTGDSRYEQYF	TGTGCCAGCAGCTTCCTCACCGGGGACAGTCGATACGAGCAGTACTTC
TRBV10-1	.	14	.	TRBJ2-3	CASSESKASDTQYF	TGCGCCAGCAGTGAGTCGAAGGCCTCCGATACGCAGTATTTT
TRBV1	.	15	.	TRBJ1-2	CASSQELQGFYGYTF	TGCGCCAGCAGCCAAGAATTACAGGGATTCTATGGCTACACCTTC
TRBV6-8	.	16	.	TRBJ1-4	CASGGNKWATNEKLFF	TGTGCCAGCGGGGGAAACAAGTGGGCAACTAATGAAAAACTGTTTTTT
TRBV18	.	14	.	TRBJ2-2	CASSPDRNTGELFF	TGTGCCAGCTCACCGGACAGGAACACCGGGGAGCTGTTTTTT
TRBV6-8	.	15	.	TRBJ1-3	CASSPPGSLGNTIYF	TGTGCCAGCAGTCCACCCGGGAGCCTAGGAAACACCATATATTTT
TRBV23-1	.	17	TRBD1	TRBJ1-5	CASTERTGGEGNQPQHF	TGCGCCAGCACCGAACGGACAGGGGGCGAGGGCAATCAGCCCCAGCATTTT
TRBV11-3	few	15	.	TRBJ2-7	CASSLDGSNSYEQYF	TGTGCCAGCAGCTTAGATGGGTCCAACTCCTACGAGCAGTACTTC
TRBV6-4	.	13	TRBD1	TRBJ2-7	CASSRDRAYEQYF	TGTGCCAGCAGCCGGGACAGAGCCTACGAGCAGTACTTC
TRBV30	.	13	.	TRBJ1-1	CAWRATGWTEAFF	TGTGCCTGGAGGGCTACAGGGTGGACTGAAGCTTTCTTT
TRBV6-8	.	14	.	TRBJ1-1	CASTPGSVNTEAFF	TGTGCCAGCACCCCAGGATCGGTGAACACTGAAGCTTTCTTT
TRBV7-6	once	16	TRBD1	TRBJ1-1	CASSLPPLQGRAEAFF	TGTGCCAGCAGCTTACCGCCCTTACAGGGGCGGGCTGAAGCTTTCTTT
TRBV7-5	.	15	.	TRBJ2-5	CASSLVPGRVETQYF	TGTGCCAGCAGCTTAGTTCCGGGGCGGGTCGAGACCCAGTACTTC